What follows are 20 T cell receptor beta chains derived from one specimen sequenced in a study of cytomegalovirus exposure and HLA in healthy donors. A multiplex PCR was run with 60 Vbeta primers and 13 Jbeta primers. Clones were read by immunoSEQ multiplex PCR, and TCRdb kept only the in-frame ones, dropping some. The sample records fewer than 150,000 clones, roughly 76% being singletons. Sequencing was carried out using PBMCs. The source is a human donor in good health.

The rearrangement joins TRBV18 to TRBJ2-7; possibly TRBD2 for D (6 bases). Germline CDR1 reads KGHSH; CDR2 reads LQKENI. V was trimmed by 8 bases and J by 0 bases, leaving 8 bases between them. The CDR3 runs to 12 residues. CDR3 DNA: TGTGCCAGCCACGGGGGCTCCTACGAGCAGTACTTC. Translating gives CASHGGSYEQYF.

The CDR3 sequence: CASSSTSGAHPSYEQYF. The CDR3 DNA reads as TGTGCCAGCAGCTCGACTAGCGGGGCACACCCTTCCTACGAGCAGTACTTC. The gene calls are TRBV7-2 and TRBJ2-7; 11 positions match TRBD2. The junction had 9 bases not matched to a gene; V was cut back by 4 bases and J by 1 base. The germline V gene has CDR1 SGHTA and CDR2 FQGNSA. The CDR3 sequence is 17 residues long.

There are a few counts of this clone. The chain joins TRBV7-9 to TRBJ2-2; no clear D gene. Between the trimmed V and J ends, which lost 5 bases and 7 bases, there was a span of 11 bases. CDR3 length: 13 residues. Germline V gene lookup returns CDR1 SEHNR and CDR2 FQNEAQ (reference sequence). The CDR3 region is CASSLRHLGELFF. In DNA form, the CDR3 reads TGTGCCAGCAGCCTACGACACCTCGGGGAGCTGTTTTTT.

The table lists this clone with a count of one. The chain joins TRBV2 to TRBJ2-1, with D possibly matching TRBD2 (6 bases). The CDR3 is 13 amino acids. CDR1 SNHLY and CDR2 FYNNEI come from the germline V gene. The V end lost 6 bases, the J end lost 10 bases, and 16 bases lay between the germline ends. The DNA of the CDR3 is TGTGCCAGCAGGGCGACTAGGGGCGGCGAGCAGTTCTTC. Amino acid sequence: CASRATRGGEQFF.

The chain couples TRBV2 to TRBJ2-3; D remains ambiguous. The CDR3 is made up of 13 amino acids. V gave up 6 bases and J gave up 11 bases, with 18 bases separating them. Germline-derived CDR1 and CDR2 are SNHLY and FYNNEI. The CDR3 DNA sequence: TGTGCCAGCAGCGCCCCCCTTCAACCGGGGCAGTATTTT. Its translation is CASSAPLQPGQYF.

The chain couples TRBV4-2 to TRBJ2-5, with D maybe TRBD2 (6 bases). The CDR3 length is 16 residues. Looked up from germline, CDR1 is LGHNA and CDR2 is YNFKEQ. Trimming removed 0 bases at V and 6 bases at J, with 17 bases between. CDR3 bases: TGTGCCAGCAGCCAAGAAGGGTGGGACTCCAAGAAGACCCAGTACTTC. Its protein is CASSQEGWDSKKTQYF.

The DNA of the CDR3 is TGTGCCAGCAGCCCTGGGACAGTCTCCTACGAGCAGTACTTC. Its translation is CASSPGTVSYEQYF. The chain combines TRBV7-9 with TRBJ2-7; 7 nucleotides agree with TRBD1. Trimming took 5 bases from V and 0 from J; bases not matched to a gene: 4. This CDR3 spans 14 amino acids. Germline V gives CDR1 SEHNR, CDR2 FQNEAQ (reference sequence).

The chain has TRBV29-1 and TRBJ2-7; 8 bases line up with TRBD1. The V gene end was trimmed by 7 bases and the J gene end by 6 bases; junction bases not matched to a gene: 8. The length of the CDR3 is 12 residues. Looked up from germline, CDR1 is SQVTM and CDR2 is ANQGSEA. CDR3 sequence: CSGGQGSGEQYF. The CDR3 DNA follows: TGCAGCGGCGGACAGGGATCTGGCGAGCAGTACTTC.

This clone was picked up a small number of times. The CDR3 sequence: CAWSVGQGAAGNTIYF. CDR3 DNA sequence: TGTGCCTGGAGTGTAGGGCAGGGGGCTGCTGGAAACACCATATATTTT. This chain connects TRBV30 to TRBJ1-3; TRBD1 agrees at 8 bases. This CDR3 contains 16 residues. The V gene's germline CDR1 is GTSNPN and CDR2 SVGIG (reference sequence). Trimming cost V 0 bases and J 2 bases; bases outside gene matches: 6.

The chain uses TRBV30 and TRBJ2-5; a weak D match, TRBD2 (5 bases). V lost 2 bases, J lost 5 bases, and 12 bases lay in between. Germline CDR1 GTSNPN, CDR2 SVGIG (reference sequence). CDR3 length equals 13 residues. The CDR3 bases are TGTGCCTGGAGTACTAGAAGAGTGGAGACCCAGTACTTC. Amino acid sequence: CAWSTRRVETQYF. The variable domain in full, completed from reference TRBV30 and TRBJ2-5, reads SQTIHQWPATLVQPVGSPLSLECTVEGTSNPNLYWYRQAAGRGLQLLFYSVGIGQISSEVPQNLSASRPQDRQFILSSKKLLLSDSGFYLCAWSTRRVETQYFGPGTRLLVL.

This sequence joins TRBV6-5 and TRBJ2-2; 9 bases match TRBD1. The V gene end was trimmed by 7 bases and the J gene end by 5 bases; junction bases not matched to a gene: 8. This CDR3 is built from 15 residues. Germline assignment: CDR1 MNHEY and CDR2 SVGAGI. The CDR3 reads CASTRDDRGTGELFF. The CDR3 DNA sequence: TGTGCCAGCACGCGGGACGACAGGGGGACCGGGGAGCTGTTTTTT.

In nucleotides, the CDR3 is TGTGCCAGCAGTGAATCCGAACAGGCCACCTACGAGCAGTACTTC. This gives the protein CASSESEQATYEQYF. The rearrangement uses TRBV6-1 and TRBJ2-7, with D possibly matching TRBD1 (5 bases). Trimming left V 2 bases short and J 2 bases short, with 13 bases between. The CDR3 is 15 amino acids. From germline, CDR1 is MNHNS and CDR2 SASEGT.

The chain employs TRBV11-3 and TRBJ2-5, with 8 bases identical to TRBD1. Germline CDR1 SGHNT, CDR2 YENEEA. CDR3 length: 14 residues. V was pared by 5 bases and J by 4 bases, with 6 bases of the junction left unmatched. The CDR3 DNA reads as TGTGCCAGCAGCCCGGACAGGGTGGGAGAGACCCAGTACTTC. It yields the protein CASSPDRVGETQYF.

This chain uses TRBV6-1 with TRBJ1-1, with 7 bases lining up with TRBD1. V shed 2 bases, J shed 2 bases, and the junction held 11 bases outside the gene matches. Germline V gene sequence: CDR1 MNHNS, CDR2 SASEGT. This CDR3 has 17 amino acids. This CDR3 reads CASSEFPERGGNTEAFF. Written as DNA, the CDR3 is TGTGCCAGCAGTGAATTTCCCGAGAGAGGGGGCAACACTGAAGCTTTCTTT.

The chain uses TRBV6-1 and TRBJ2-7; TRBD2 agrees at 9 bases. Germline V gene data show CDR1 as MNHNS and CDR2 as SASEGT. V was pared by 0 bases and J by 3 bases, with 6 bases of the junction left unmatched. The CDR3 loop spans 16 amino acids. CDR3 DNA: TGTGCCAGCAGTGAAGCTACAAGCGGGAGGTTCTACGAGCAGTACTTC. Amino acid sequence: CASSEATSGRFYEQYF.

The chain recombines TRBV5-1 with TRBJ2-5; D perhaps matches TRBD2 (6 bases). The CDR3 sequence is 13 residues long. The germline CDR1 and CDR2 sequences are SGHRS and YFSETQ. V was shortened by 1 base and J by 11 bases, with 15 bases between the two germline ends. The CDR3 DNA reads as TGCGCCAGCAGCTTGTGGGGGGAGCGAGAGCAGTACTTC. It is translated as CASSLWGEREQYF. Using reference TRBV5-1 and TRBJ2-5 for the parts outside the CDR3, the full variable domain is KAGVTQTPRYLIKTRGQQVTLSCSPISGHRSVSWYQQTPGQGLQFLFEYFSETQRNKGNFPGRFSGRQFSNSRSEMNVSTLELGDSALYLCASSLWGEREQYFGPGTRLLVL.

The rearrangement joins TRBV11-2 to TRBJ2-7; D perhaps matches TRBD2 (6 bases). The CDR3 is 16 residues long. Trimming left V 0 bases short and J 5 bases short, with 17 bases between. Germline values: CDR1 SGHAT, CDR2 FQNNGV. The CDR3 nucleotides are TGTGCCAGCAGCTTAGAGGGAGGTTTCAGGTTTCACGAGCAGTACTTC. Translated, it gives CASSLEGGFRFHEQYF. The full variable domain, completed using reference TRBV11-2 and TRBJ2-7, is EAGVAQSPRYKIIEKRQSVAFWCNPISGHATLYWYQQILGQGPKLLIQFQNNGVVDDSQLPKDRFSAERLKGVDSTLKIQPAKLEDSAVYLCASSLEGGFRFHEQYFGPGTRLTVT.

This rearrangement joins TRBV7-3 to TRBJ1-1; TRBD1 is a possible D gene (6 bases). Trimming cost V 3 bases and J 0 bases, with 17 bases left between them. Germline V lookup: CDR1 SGHTA, CDR2 FQGTGA. The CDR3 runs 17 residues. CDR3 loop: CASSLAEQGTVNTEAFF. CDR3 coding DNA: TGTGCCAGCAGCTTGGCGGAACAGGGTACGGTGAACACTGAAGCTTTCTTT.

The V and J genes are TRBV5-4 and TRBJ2-7; possible D gene TRBD2, 5 bases. V was cut by 4 bases and J by 0 bases, with 8 bases left in between. Germline CDR1 and CDR2: SGHNT and YYREEE (reference sequence). This CDR3 contains 13 residues. CDR3 amino acids: CASSGRDSYEQYF. The CDR3 DNA is TGTGCCAGCAGCGGCCGGGACTCCTACGAGCAGTACTTC.

The J gene is TRBJ1-2, the V gene TRBV11-3; the D gene is possibly TRBD1 (5 bases). Trimming shortened V by 5 bases and J by 3 bases, and 10 bases separated the two germline ends. In germline, CDR1 is SGHNT, CDR2 YENEEA. CDR3 length: 13 amino acids. CDR3 in amino acids: CASSTQTDYGYTF. The CDR3 DNA sequence: TGTGCCAGCAGCACGCAGACAGACTATGGCTACACCTTC.